These T cell receptor beta chains were read from a single sample in a study of blood T cell repertoires in COVID-19. Sequenced by immunoSEQ multiplex PCR; TCRdb stores in-frame clones only, minus some. The sample has more than 140,000 clones, around nine tenths seen once; the top ten hold about 1.5%. Sequenced material: peripheral blood. These receptor sequences come from a woman aged 55-69 years with acute or convalescent COVID-19. CDR3s include the opening cysteine and the closing phenylalanine or tryptophan. The order of the fields is V gene, CDR3 length, D gene, J gene, clone size, CDR3 DNA, CDR3 protein. A D gene is named only where the DNA matches it firmly. Not all rows give a size; the values are once, few, many and, for expanded clones, a class.

V: TRBV9; length: 15; D: TRBD1; J: TRBJ1-1; size: once; DNA: TGTGCCAGCAGCGGACAGGGGAAGATGAACACTGAAGCTTTCTTT; CDR3: CASSGQGKMNTEAFF
V: TRBV3-1/TRBV3-2; length: 13; D: -; J: TRBJ1-5; size: -; DNA: TGTGCCAGCAGCCTGATAGGGGAACAGCCCCAGCATTTT; CDR3: CASSLIGEQPQHF
V: TRBV5-1; length: 18; D: TRBD2; J: TRBJ2-3; size: -; DNA: TGCGCCAGCAGCCCGCTAGGGGGTGCGGGGGGGCCAACAGATACGCAGTATTTT; CDR3: CASSPLGGAGGPTDTQYF
V: TRBV24-1; length: 16; D: TRBD1; J: TRBJ1-5; size: few; DNA: TGTGCCACCAGTTCTGGACAGGGGTTCCTCGAGCAGCCCCAGCATTTT; CDR3: CATSSGQGFLEQPQHF
V: TRBV19; length: 12; D: -; J: TRBJ2-2; size: -; DNA: TGTGCCAGTAGTGAGGGCTCGGGGGAGCTGTTTTTT; CDR3: CASSEGSGELFF
V: TRBV24-1; length: 14; D: -; J: TRBJ1-2; size: -; DNA: TGTGCCACCAGTGATTGGACAGTGAACTATGGCTACACCTTC; CDR3: CATSDWTVNYGYTF
V: TRBV7-2; length: 14; D: -; J: TRBJ1-2; size: -; DNA: TGTGCCAGCAGCTTAGAAACCCGCATTAGTGGCTACACCTTC; CDR3: CASSLETRISGYTF
V: TRBV19; length: 14; D: TRBD1; J: TRBJ1-4; size: -; DNA: TGTGCCAGTAGTACTGGACAGGGAAGAGAAAAACTGTTTTTT; CDR3: CASSTGQGREKLFF
V: TRBV28; length: 17; D: TRBD2; J: TRBJ2-7; size: -; DNA: TGTGCCAGCAGTAACCGTCAGAGCGGGGGGCGTCCCTACGAGCAGTACTTC; CDR3: CASSNRQSGGRPYEQYF
V: TRBV3-1/TRBV3-2; length: 14; D: TRBD1; J: TRBJ2-1; size: -; DNA: TGTGCCAGCAGCGAAGGGACAGTTAGCAATGAGCAGTTCTTC; CDR3: CASSEGTVSNEQFF